This T cell receptor beta chain originates from a study of T cells in Graves' hyperthyroidism and ophthalmopathy. Study in general: Before treatment of any kind, peripheral blood was taken at initial diagnosis.

The study, taken as a whole, reports: Through a model of 13 V-J features, ophthalmopathy was separated from stable hyperthyroidism.

What was amplified from RNA transcripts were TCR beta CDR3 regions. In the first-round RT-PCR of the TCR CDR3, the HTBI primer set was used. MiXCR, run by TCRdb on the multiplex PCR reads, gives a single entry per CDR3 protein. The table lists roughly 400,000 distinct CDR3 sequences, 20% to 25% of them singletons. Across 18 months, stable Graves' hyperthyroidism was marked by no progression to ophthalmopathy. The PBMCs had their origin in less than 13 ml of fresh peripheral blood. This clonotype was counted a single time. Its antigen is not known. It may be a read error: a sequence one base away is much more abundant. The CDR3 totals 16 residues.

The rearrangement uses TRBV12-3 or TRBV12-4 and TRBJ2-1, with TRBD2 as a possible D gene (6 bases). TRBJ2-7 matches the DNA end more closely, so the J call is doubtful. This clonotype was sampled from a middle-aged man with Graves' hyperthyroidism. The sample consisted of blood. CDR3 nucleotide sequence: TGTGCCAGCAGTCCGGAGTGGGCTGGGGACTTGAATGAGCAGTACTTC. Residues: CASSPEWAGDLNEQYF.